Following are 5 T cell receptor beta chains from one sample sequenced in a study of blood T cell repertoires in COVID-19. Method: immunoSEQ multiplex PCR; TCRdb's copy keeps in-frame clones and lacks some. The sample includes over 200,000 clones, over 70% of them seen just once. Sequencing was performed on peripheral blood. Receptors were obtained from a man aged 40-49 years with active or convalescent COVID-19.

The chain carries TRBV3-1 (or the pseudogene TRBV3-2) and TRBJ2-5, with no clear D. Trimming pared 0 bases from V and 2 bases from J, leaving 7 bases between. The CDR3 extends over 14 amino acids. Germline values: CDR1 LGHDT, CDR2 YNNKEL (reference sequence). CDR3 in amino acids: CASSQDLFQETQYF. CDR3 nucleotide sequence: TGTGCCAGCAGCCAAGATCTGTTTCAAGAGACCCAGTACTTC.

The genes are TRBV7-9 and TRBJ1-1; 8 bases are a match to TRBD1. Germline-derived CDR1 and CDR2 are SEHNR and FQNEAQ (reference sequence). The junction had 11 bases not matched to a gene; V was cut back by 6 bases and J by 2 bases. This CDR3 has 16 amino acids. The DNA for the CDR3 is TGTGCCAGCAGGGAGGGGCAGGGGGCCTCCAACACTGAAGCTTTCTTT. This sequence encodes CASREGQGASNTEAFF.

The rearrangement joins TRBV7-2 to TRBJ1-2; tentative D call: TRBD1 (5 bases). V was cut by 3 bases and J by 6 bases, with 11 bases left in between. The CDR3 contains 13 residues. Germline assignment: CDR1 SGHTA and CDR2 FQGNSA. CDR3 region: CASSFQGRDGYTF. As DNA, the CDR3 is TGTGCCAGCAGCTTCCAGGGTAGGGATGGCTACACCTTC.

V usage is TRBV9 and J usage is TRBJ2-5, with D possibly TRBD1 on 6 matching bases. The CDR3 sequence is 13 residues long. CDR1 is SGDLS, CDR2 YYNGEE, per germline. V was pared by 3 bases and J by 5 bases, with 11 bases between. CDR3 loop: CASSAAQGETQYF. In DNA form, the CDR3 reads TGTGCCAGCAGCGCCGCACAGGGCGAGACCCAGTACTTC.

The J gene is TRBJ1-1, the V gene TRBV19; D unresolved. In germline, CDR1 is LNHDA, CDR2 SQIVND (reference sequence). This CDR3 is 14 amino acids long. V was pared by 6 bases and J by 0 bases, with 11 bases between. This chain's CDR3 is CASSTYVMNTEAFF. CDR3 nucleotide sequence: TGTGCCAGTAGCACCTACGTCATGAACACTGAAGCTTTCTTT.